Listed below are T cell receptor beta chains from one sample, sequenced in a study of shared clonotypes between healthy human individuals. Clones were read by immunoSEQ multiplex PCR, and TCRdb kept only the in-frame ones, dropping some. In the table there are over a million clones, 98% of which are singletons. The sample was naive CD4+ T cells sorted from blood. All receptors come from a man younger than 45 in good health. The CDR3 runs from the conserved cysteine through the conserved F or W. Fields, in order: V gene, clone size, J gene, CDR3 protein. A clone size is listed for some rows: how often the clone was seen (once, few, many), or a class if it is expanded.

>TRBV14|-|TRBJ2-7
CASSQVGAGQYEQYF
>TRBV9|-|TRBJ2-1
CASSDGKRILSYNEQFF
>TRBV28|-|TRBJ1-3
CASHDTSSGNTIYF
>TRBV11-3|-|TRBJ2-2
CASSLGNFPGELFF
>TRBV28|-|TRBJ1-1
CASSLPGGMNTEAFF
>TRBV18|-|TRBJ2-7
CASSLSGDGSYEQYF
>TRBV18|-|TRBJ1-5
CASSPGTGRQPQHF
>TRBV5-1|-|TRBJ1-5
CASSLGLGESQHF
>TRBV20-1|once|TRBJ2-1
CSARGSAVQFF
>TRBV19|-|TRBJ2-5
CASSNGGTGGRRETQYF